The sample holds a few counts of the clone carrying this T cell receptor beta chain. Its cognate antigen is unknown. This record belongs to a study of beta chain features in type 1 diabetes. General study findings and limits: Type 1 diabetes patients showed a moderate but significant shortening of TCRB CDR3s in all four CD4+ subsets.

V was pared by 2 bases and J by 6 bases, with 14 bases between. The CDR3 consists of 14 residues. Germline CDR1 and CDR2: GTSNPN and SVGIG (reference sequence). The sequenced template was cDNA made from the entire isolated RNA. Profiling relied on immunoSEQ multiplex PCR, and the TCRdb table lists in-frame clones only, not all of them. The table shows 600,000 to 700,000 clones, with under 15% occurring only once. The receptor was isolated from a young man with type 1 diabetes. The V call is TRBV30, the J call TRBJ2-1; D is possibly TRBD2 (5 bases). The specimen was naive CD4+ T cells from blood. The CDR3 region is CAWSRGNLGNEQFF. Written as DNA, the CDR3 is TGTGCCTGGAGTAGAGGGAATTTGGGCAATGAGCAGTTCTTC.